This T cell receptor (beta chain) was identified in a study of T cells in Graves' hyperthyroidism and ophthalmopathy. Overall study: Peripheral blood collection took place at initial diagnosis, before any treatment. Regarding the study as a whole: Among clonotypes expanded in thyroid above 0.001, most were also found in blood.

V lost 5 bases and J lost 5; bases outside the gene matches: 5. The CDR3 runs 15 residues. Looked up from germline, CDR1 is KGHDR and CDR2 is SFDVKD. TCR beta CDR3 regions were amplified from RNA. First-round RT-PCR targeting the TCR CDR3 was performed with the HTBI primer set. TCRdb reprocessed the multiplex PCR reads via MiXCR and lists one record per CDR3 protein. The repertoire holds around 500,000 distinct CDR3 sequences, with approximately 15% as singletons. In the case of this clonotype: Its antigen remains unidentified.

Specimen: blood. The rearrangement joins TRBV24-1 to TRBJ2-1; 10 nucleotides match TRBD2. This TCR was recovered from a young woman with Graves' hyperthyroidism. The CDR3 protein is CATSVRTSGNNEQFF. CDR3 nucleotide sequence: TGTGCCACCAGTGTGAGGACTAGCGGAAACAATGAGCAGTTCTTC.